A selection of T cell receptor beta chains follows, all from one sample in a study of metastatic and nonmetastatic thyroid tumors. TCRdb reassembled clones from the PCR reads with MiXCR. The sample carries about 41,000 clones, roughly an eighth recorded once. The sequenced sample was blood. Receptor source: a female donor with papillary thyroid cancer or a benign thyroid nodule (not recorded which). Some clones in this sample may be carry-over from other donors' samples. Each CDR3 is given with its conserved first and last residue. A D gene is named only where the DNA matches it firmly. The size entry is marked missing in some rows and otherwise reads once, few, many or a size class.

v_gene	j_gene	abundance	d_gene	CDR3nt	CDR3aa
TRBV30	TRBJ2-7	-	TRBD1	TGTGCCTGGGGACGGGACAGGGAACACGAGCAGTACTTC	CAWGRDREHEQYF
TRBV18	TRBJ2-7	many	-	TGTGCCACCCGGGGAGGGGGGCGCGACGAGCAGTACTTC	CATRGGGRDEQYF
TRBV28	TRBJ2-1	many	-	TGTGCCAGCAGTTTGCAGCTCAATGAGCAGTTCTTC	CASSLQLNEQFF
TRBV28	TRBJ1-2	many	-	TGTGCCAGCAGTTTATCGCAGTCAACAGGGGGCTACACCTTC	CASSLSQSTGGYTF
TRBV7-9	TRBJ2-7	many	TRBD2	TGTGCCAGCAGCTCGACTAGCAGGAGCTCCTACGAGCAGTACTTC	CASSSTSRSSYEQYF
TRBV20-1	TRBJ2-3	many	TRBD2	TGCAGTGCTAGAGATTTTAGAATGATAGGCGGGAGGGACACAGATACGCAGTATTTT	CSARDFRMIGGRDTDTQYF
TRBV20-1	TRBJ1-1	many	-	TGCAGTGCTAGAGGGGGACACACTGAAGCTTTCTTT	CSARGGHTEAFF
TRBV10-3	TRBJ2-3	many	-	TGTGCCATCAGTGAGGACATGACAGGCACAGATACGCAGTATTTT	CAISEDMTGTDTQYF
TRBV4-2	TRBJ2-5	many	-	TGTGCCAGCAGCCAAGATTGGGGAGGAGAAGAGACCCAGTACTTC	CASSQDWGGEETQYF
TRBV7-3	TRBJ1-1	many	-	TGTGCCAGCAGCTTATCCATGAACACTGAAGCTTTCTTT	CASSLSMNTEAFF
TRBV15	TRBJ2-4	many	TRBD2	TGTGCCACCAGCAGTTTTAGCGGGAGGGCTGGGGATCTAAAAAACATTCAGTACTTC	CATSSFSGRAGDLKNIQYF
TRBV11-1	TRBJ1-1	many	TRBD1	TGTGCCAGCAGCTTCCCGGACAGGGGTCGGACTGAAGCTTTCTTT	CASSFPDRGRTEAFF
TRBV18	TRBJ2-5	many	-	TGTGCCAGCTCACCACCGGGATTTCAGGGTCAAGAGACCCAGTACTTC	CASSPPGFQGQETQYF
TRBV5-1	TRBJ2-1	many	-	TGCGCCAGCAGCCAAACAGGGATTGAGCAGTTCTTC	CASSQTGIEQFF
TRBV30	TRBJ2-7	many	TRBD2	TGTGCCTGGAGTACTAGCGGGAGCTACGAGCAGTACTTC	CAWSTSGSYEQYF
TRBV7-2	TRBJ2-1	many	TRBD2	TGTGCCAGCAGCTTAGTGGCTAGCGGGGAGAATGAGCAGTTCTTC	CASSLVASGENEQFF
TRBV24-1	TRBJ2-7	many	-	TGTGCCACCAGCGATAGAAGGGGAGTTGACGAGCAGTACTTC	CATSDRRGVDEQYF
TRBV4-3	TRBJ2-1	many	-	TGCGCCAGCAGCCAACAAATGAGGGTTACGAATGTCAATGAGCAGTTCTTC	CASSQQMRVTNVNEQFF
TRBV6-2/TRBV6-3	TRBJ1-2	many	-	TGTGCCAGCAGTTACGGTGGGTCCAACTATGGCTACACCTTC	CASSYGGSNYGYTF
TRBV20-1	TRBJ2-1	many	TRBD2	TGCAGTGCTGGGACTAGCGGGGGGGACAATGAGCAGTTCTTC	CSAGTSGGDNEQFF
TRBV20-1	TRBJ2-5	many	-	TGCAGTGCTAGTCACCGGGAGAGGGGAGAGACCCAGTACTTC	CSASHRERGETQYF
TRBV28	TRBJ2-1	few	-	TGTGCCAGCAGTTTACTAGCGAGCGGCGGTATGCAGTTTGGGAATGAGCAGTTCTTC	CASSLLASGGMQFGNEQFF
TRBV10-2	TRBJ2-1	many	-	TGCGCCAGCAGTGAGTTTTTGGAGCGGGATGAGCAGTTCTTC	CASSEFLERDEQFF
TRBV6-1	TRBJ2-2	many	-	TGTGCCAGCAGATTTCGGCAGCACACCGGGGAGCTGTTTTTT	CASRFRQHTGELFF
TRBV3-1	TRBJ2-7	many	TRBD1	TGTGCCAGCAAAAGGACAGGGGGCTACGAGCAGTACTTC	CASKRTGGYEQYF
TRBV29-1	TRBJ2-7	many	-	TGCAGCGTTCTAGCGTCTACCTACGAGCAGTACTTC	CSVLASTYEQYF
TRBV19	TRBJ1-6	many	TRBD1	TGTGCCAGTAGTATCGGTCGGACAGGGTTGGTCCCCCTCCACTTT	CASSIGRTGLVPLHF
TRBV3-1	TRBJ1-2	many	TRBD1	TGTGCCAGCAGCCAAGGGACAGGGTCATTAGCTAGTGGCTACACCTTC	CASSQGTGSLASGYTF
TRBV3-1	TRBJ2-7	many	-	TGTGCCAGCAGCCAAGGGTCCTACGAGCAGTACTTC	CASSQGSYEQYF
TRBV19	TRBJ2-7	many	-	TGTGCCAGTAGCGCAGGGGCCTACGAGCAGTACTTC	CASSAGAYEQYF